The entry below describes one T cell receptor (beta chain). The antigen remains undetermined. V dropped 4 bases and J dropped 5 bases, with 12 bases sitting between them. CDR1 is SGHDT, CDR2 YYEEEE, per germline. The CDR3 sequence is 13 residues long. The data originate from a study of shared clonotypes between healthy human individuals. Study in general: Each donor contributed plates that comprised three CD4 naive, three CD4 memory, two CD8 naive and one CD8 memory. Broader study findings: Large depth notwithstanding, sorted-subset sequencing proved incomplete by rarefaction. Having only a few donors restricted how much genetic and exposure-history diversity was captured.

Donors had no recently reported acute infections or vaccinations and were HIV-negative. The protocol was immunoSEQ multiplex PCR, while the TCRdb copy is restricted to in-frame clones and leaves out a portion. The table includes over 850,000 clones, about four fifths detected once. The chain joins TRBV5-6 to TRBJ1-1; no firm D call. The sequenced material came from memory CD4+ T cells from PBMCs. Subset noted: CD45RA-negative fraction. The sequence was collected from a man aged 18 to 29 in good health. Some clones in this sample may be carry-over from other donors' samples. This CDR3 is CASSTIKGTEAFF. DNA of the CDR3: TGTGCCAGCAGCACCATAAAAGGGACTGAAGCTTTCTTT. Based on the CDR3 plus reference TRBV5-6 and TRBJ1-1, the full variable domain is DAGVTQSPTHLIKTRGQQVTLRCSPKSGHDTVSWYQQALGQGPQFIFQYYEEEERQRGNFPDRFSGHQFPNYSSELNVNALLLGDSALYLCASSTIKGTEAFFGQGTRLTVV.